One sample yielded the 8 T cell receptor beta chains listed below, sequenced in a study of blood T cell repertoires in COVID-19. TCRdb keeps only in-frame clones here, not all; method: immunoSEQ multiplex PCR. The sample lists around 30,000 clones; 65% to 90% were seen once. The sample taken for sequencing was peripheral blood. These receptors came from a woman at least 80 years old with active or convalescent COVID-19.

The chain carries TRBV7-2 and TRBJ2-7; 7 nucleotides align to TRBD2. Germline loops: CDR1 SGHTA, CDR2 FQGNSA. This CDR3 is 14 amino acids long. V was pared by 1 base and J by 4 bases, with 4 bases of the junction left unmatched. In DNA form, the CDR3 reads TGTGCCAGCAGCTTAGGACCAGCGGGATACGAGCAGTACTTC. It yields the protein CASSLGPAGYEQYF.

The chain joins TRBV27 to TRBJ1-5; 7 nucleotides agree with TRBD1. The CDR3 covers 14 residues. V shed 8 bases, J shed 0 bases, and the junction held 4 bases outside the gene matches. Germline V lookup: CDR1 MNHEY, CDR2 SMNVEV (reference sequence). The CDR3 protein is CASGTDYSNQPQHF. CDR3 DNA sequence: TGTGCCAGCGGGACAGACTATAGCAATCAGCCCCAGCATTTT.

J is TRBJ2-5 and V is TRBV7-8; 8 nucleotides agree with TRBD1. CDR1 SGHVS and CDR2 FQNEAQ come from the germline V gene. V dropped 3 bases and J dropped 4; count of bases not matched to a gene: 7. The CDR3 spans 15 residues. CDR3 amino acids: CASSFRTGSAETQYF. The CDR3 DNA sequence: TGTGCCAGCAGCTTCCGGACAGGGTCAGCAGAGACCCAGTACTTC. The full variable domain, rest sourced from reference TRBV7-8 and TRBJ2-5, is GAGVSQSPRYKVAKRGQDVALRCDPISGHVSLFWYQQALGQGPEFLTYFQNEAQLDKSGLPSDRFFAERPEGSVSTLKIQRTQQEDSAVYLCASSFRTGSAETQYFGPGTRLLVL.

The rearrangement uses TRBV7-7 and TRBJ2-1; no reliable D call. V dropped 2 bases and J dropped 6 bases, with 8 bases sitting between them. This CDR3 has 13 residues. Germline CDR1 is SSHAT and CDR2 is FNYEAQ (reference sequence). Here the CDR3 reads CASSLSPRNEQFF. CDR3 coding DNA: TGTGCCAGCAGCTTATCCCCTCGCAATGAGCAGTTCTTC.

V gene TRBV10-3 combines with J gene TRBJ1-1; D uncertain. The CDR3 has 15 amino acids. The V gene's germline CDR1 is ENHRY and CDR2 SYGVKD. V lost 3 bases and J lost 4, with 15 bases in between. DNA for the CDR3: TGTGCCATCAGTGAAGCGGCTTCCATGGGCACTGAAGCTTTCTTT. As protein: CAISEAASMGTEAFF.

CDR3: CASSLRGSYNEQFF. Written as DNA, the CDR3 is TGTGCCAGCAGCTTGCGGGGCTCCTACAATGAGCAGTTCTTC. V gene TRBV5-4 combines with J gene TRBJ2-1; tentative D call: TRBD2 (5 bases). Trimming cost V 1 base and J 0 bases, with 5 bases left between them. Germline lookup yields CDR1 SGHNT and CDR2 YYREEE (reference sequence). The CDR3 consists of 14 residues.

The chain joins TRBV4-1 to TRBJ1-5, with D tentatively TRBD1 (6 bases). The CDR3 runs 15 residues. With 2 bases removed from V and 5 bases from J, the gap between germline ends came to 13 bases. Germline values: CDR1 MGHRA, CDR2 YSYEKL. DNA of the CDR3: TGCGCCAGCAGCCAATCCGGGACACGATATCAGCCCCAGCATTTT. Protein: CASSQSGTRYQPQHF.

This chain connects TRBV15 to TRBJ2-3; TRBD2 matches 7 bases. V shed 4 bases and J 4 bases; nucleotides not matched to a gene: 8. There are 15 residues in the CDR3. CDR1 LNHNV and CDR2 YYDKDF come from the germline V gene (reference sequence). The CDR3 here is CATSTAGAWPDTQYF. In DNA, the CDR3 is TGTGCCACCAGCACCGCGGGAGCCTGGCCAGATACGCAGTATTTT.